This TCR beta chain was observed in a study of tissue T cells after allogeneic stem cell transplantation. Study overall: Samples with visible lymphocytes on H&E were prioritized for sequencing.

The assay was immunoSEQ multiplex PCR, and TCRdb's table has in-frame clones only and misses some. The sample records around 9,100 clones, 56% being singletons. Comparators without hematopoietic cell transplant had other cancers, at least five gastrointestinal samples, and no known gastrointestinal disease. About this clone itself: Its antigen remains unidentified.

General study results and limits: Blood and spleen captured only part of the tissue TCR repertoire. Motif-based clustering found tissue-specific repertoire signatures shared across patients, though few clones were shared.

Germline lookup yields CDR1 GTSNPN and CDR2 SVGIG (reference sequence). Trimming took off 0 bases at V and 4 bases at J, with 15 bases between the two ends. CDR3 length: 15 residues. The source was tissue from the jejunum, collected at autopsy. The V gene is TRBV30, the J gene TRBJ1-2, with D maybe TRBD1 (5 bases). The sequence was collected from a female donor of 60 years or more with lung cancer. CDR3 sequence (DNA): TGTGCCTGGAGTGTAGGCAGGGTACTTTCCTATGGCTACACCTTC. The encoded protein is CAWSVGRVLSYGYTF.